Listed here are 5 T cell receptor beta chains from one sample, sequenced in a study of PD-1 blockade in classical Hodgkin lymphoma. Noted time point: cycle 4 day 1 (C4D1), after about 6 weeks of nivolumab. Each patient experienced a relapse that followed autologous stem cell transplantation, and brentuximab vedotin exposure varied. Some clones are missing from TCRdb's copy, which holds only in-frame ones; the method was immunoSEQ multiplex PCR. Among fewer than 35,000 clones listed, about four fifths were seen once. The starting material was peripheral blood mononuclear cells (PBMCs), obtained before the fourth cycle of nivolumab. Receptors originate from a human donor with classical Hodgkin lymphoma.

The V call is TRBV7-2, the J call TRBJ2-4, with TRBD2 identical over 10 bases. CDR3 length equals 15 residues. V shed 5 bases and J 15 bases; nucleotides not matched to a gene: 16. Germline CDR1 and CDR2: SGHTA and FQGNSA. The CDR3 reads CASSRLLSGSGRRYF. CDR3 coding DNA: TGTGCCAGCAGCCGTCTTCTATCGGGTAGCGGGAGGAGGTACTTC.

CDR3 sequence reads: CASGLGQGHQETQYF. The CDR3 nucleotides are TGTGCTAGTGGTTTGGGGCAGGGTCACCAAGAGACCCAGTACTTC. The rearrangement links TRBV12-5 to TRBJ2-5; maybe TRBD1 (5 bases). The CDR3 consists of 15 residues. The ends were cut back, 1 base at V and 0 bases at J, with 9 bases in the middle. The germline V gene encodes CDR1 LGHNT and CDR2 FRNRAP.

CDR3 DNA sequence: TGCGCCAGCAGCCAAGGCTTAGTAGGGTTAGATTCACCCCTCCACTTT. Amino acid sequence: CASSQGLVGLDSPLHF. This chain links TRBV4-3 with TRBJ1-6; no firm D call. The CDR3 loop spans 16 amino acids. Germline-derived CDR1 and CDR2 are LGHNA and YSLEER. Trimming pared 1 base from V and 8 bases from J, leaving 15 bases between.

The chain uses TRBV29-1 and TRBJ2-2; possible D gene TRBD1, 5 bases. The CDR3 length is 14 residues. Germline CDR1 and CDR2: SQVTM and ANQGSEA. CDR3 residues: CNTKGSGNTGELFF. The CDR3 DNA follows: TGCAATACAAAGGGGTCAGGGAACACCGGGGAGCTGTTTTTT.

The rearrangement links TRBV6-6 to TRBJ2-7; perhaps TRBD1 as D (6 bases). The CDR3 totals 15 residues. CDR1 is MNHNY and CDR2 is SVGAGI in the germline V gene (reference sequence). V dropped 0 bases and J dropped 2 bases, with 11 bases sitting between them. The CDR3: CASSYSQGMPYEQYF. The CDR3 nucleotides read TGTGCCAGCAGTTACTCACAGGGAATGCCCTACGAGCAGTACTTC.